Listed here are 22 T cell receptor beta chains from one sample, sequenced in a study of CD8 T cells in ankylosing spondylitis. General study results and limits: Among TCR beta sequences, a motif of eight or nine highly homologous variants appeared characteristic of ankylosing spondylitis blood.

In TCRdb, the 5' RACE reads were re-called with MiXCR into one record per CDR3 protein. Found here are approximately 550,000 distinct CDR3 sequences, roughly 13% of them singletons; the top ten hold approximately 7%. Their antigens remain unidentified. Sequencing input: blood, either unsorted or a sorted T cell fraction (not recorded which). All receptors come from a male donor with ankylosing spondylitis.

This clonotype was detected a few times. J is TRBJ2-3 and V is TRBV29-1, with D perhaps given as TRBD1 or TRBD2 (6 bases each). Germline CDR1 reads SQVTM; CDR2 reads ANQGSEA. This CDR3 spans 13 amino acids. DNA of the CDR3: TGCAACGCGGGGTCAGGGGCTACAGATACGCAGTATTTT. Its translation is CNAGSGATDTQYF.

This clonotype was picked up a small number of times. The chain recombines TRBV6-5 with TRBJ1-1; D gene ambiguous. CDR3 size: 14 residues. In germline, CDR1 is MNHEY, CDR2 SVGAGI. V lost 4 bases, J lost 5 bases, and 14 bases lay in between. For the CDR3, the DNA is TGTGCCAGCAGTTCCCTACTATGGGGTACTGAAGCTTTCTTT. Encoded protein: CASSSLLWGTEAFF.

The chain joins TRBV12-3 or TRBV12-4 to TRBJ2-3; 8 bases are a match to TRBD2. The V gene end was trimmed by 1 base and the J gene end by 3 bases; junction bases not matched to a gene: 6. The CDR3 is 16 amino acids. The CDR3 region is CASSLGVAGPTDTQYF. In DNA, the CDR3 is TGTGCCAGCAGTTTAGGGGTAGCGGGACCTACAGATACGCAGTATTTT.

At least ten counts were recorded for this clonotype. V and J are TRBV12-3 or TRBV12-4 and TRBJ1-1; D is unclear. The ends were cut back, 6 bases at V and 4 bases at J, with 15 bases in the middle. The CDR3 loop spans 14 amino acids. CDR3: CASSPAKAGTEAFF. The CDR3 DNA sequence: TGTGCCAGCAGCCCGGCCAAAGCGGGCACTGAAGCTTTCTTT.

This clonotype turned up a few times. The chain employs TRBV20-1 and TRBJ1-2, with unresolved D. The CDR3 totals 12 residues. The V gene's germline CDR1 is DFQATT and CDR2 SNEGSKA (reference sequence). The V and J ends lost 3 bases and 4 bases respectively, with 9 bases between them. DNA for the CDR3: TGCAGTGCTAGCGCAGCGGGCTATGGCTACACCTTC. This gives the protein CSASAAGYGYTF.

In this sample, this clonotype turned up a few times. This rearrangement joins TRBV6-5 to TRBJ1-4, with TRBD1 as a possible D gene (6 bases). Germline V gives CDR1 MNHEY, CDR2 SVGAGI. The CDR3 is 15 amino acids. Deletions cut 0 bases from V and 8 bases from J, with 13 bases between. CDR3: CASSYSGTRREKLFF. The CDR3 DNA reads TGTGCCAGCAGTTACTCGGGGACACGGCGGGAAAAACTGTTTTTT.

The chain couples TRBV20-1 to TRBJ2-1; D possibly matches TRBD1 or TRBD2 (6 bases each). Trimming took off 7 bases at V and 4 bases at J, with 17 bases between the two ends. CDR1 is DFQATT, CDR2 SNEGSKA, per germline (reference sequence). The CDR3 runs 14 residues. This chain's CDR3 is CSVYGGAPYNEQFF. DNA of the CDR3: TGCAGTGTATACGGGGGCGCACCTTACAATGAGCAGTTCTTC.

The chain employs TRBV7-2 and TRBJ2-2; D remains unclear. Per germline, CDR1 SGHTA and CDR2 FQGNSA. The V gene lost 5 bases and the J gene lost 10 bases, with 11 bases spanning the gap. The CDR3 runs 12 residues. CDR3 coding DNA: TGTGCCAGCAGCCGGTTCTCGGAGGAGCTGTTTTTT. This translates into CASSRFSEELFF. Together with reference TRBV7-2 and TRBJ2-2, the CDR3 gives the full variable domain: GAGVSQSPSNKVTEKGKDVELRCDPISGHTALYWYRQSLGQGLEFLIYFQGNSAPDKSGLPSDRFSAERTGGSVSTLTIQRTQQEDSAVYLCASSRFSEELFFGEGSRLTVL.

This clonotype was seen a few times. This chain joins TRBV5-6 and TRBJ1-2; TRBD1 might be the D (5 bases). CDR3 size: 12 residues. Germline V gene data show CDR1 as SGHDT and CDR2 as YYEEEE. The V and J ends lost 4 bases and 4 bases respectively, with 8 bases between them. CDR3 coding DNA: TGTGCCAGCAGCAGGACAATCTATGGCTACACCTTC. Its protein product is CASSRTIYGYTF. The full variable domain, with the rest looked up from reference TRBV5-6 and TRBJ1-2, is DAGVTQSPTHLIKTRGQQVTLRCSPKSGHDTVSWYQQALGQGPQFIFQYYEEEERQRGNFPDRFSGHQFPNYSSELNVNALLLGDSALYLCASSRTIYGYTFGSGTRLTVV.

This clonotype was seen more than once but under ten times. CDR3 in amino acids: CASTPTSNTGELFF. DNA of the CDR3: TGTGCCAGCACCCCCACCTCGAACACCGGGGAGCTGTTTTTT. This sequence joins TRBV27 and TRBJ2-2; D is unresolved. Trimming left V 7 bases short and J 0 bases short, with 9 bases between. This CDR3 is 14 amino acids long. Germline CDR1 MNHEY, CDR2 SMNVEV (reference sequence).

The chain combines TRBV11-2 with TRBJ1-2, with no clear D. The CDR3 contains 14 residues. Germline CDR1 reads SGHAT; CDR2 reads FQNNGV. V lost 5 bases and J 11 bases, leaving 21 bases between the germline ends. The CDR3 protein is CASSTEYSGRGYTF. The DNA of the CDR3 is TGTGCCAGCAGCACCGAGTACTCCGGACGGGGTTACACCTTC. Looking up the rest from reference TRBV11-2 and TRBJ1-2 gives the full variable domain: EAGVAQSPRYKIIEKRQSVAFWCNPISGHATLYWYQQILGQGPKLLIQFQNNGVVDDSQLPKDRFSAERLKGVDSTLKIQPAKLEDSAVYLCASSTEYSGRGYTFGSGTRLTVV.

The V and J genes are TRBV3-1 and TRBJ1-2; unclear D gene. This CDR3 comprises 13 residues. Trimming pared 0 bases from V and 4 bases from J, leaving 6 bases between. CDR1 LGHDT and CDR2 YNNKEL come from the germline V gene (reference sequence). CDR3 nucleotide sequence: TGTGCCAGCAGCCAAGAGGCGGTCTATGGCTACACCTTC. This sequence encodes CASSQEAVYGYTF.

The chain joins TRBV3-1 to TRBJ1-1; D not resolved. The V and J ends lost 4 bases and 10 bases respectively, with 22 bases between them. From germline, CDR1 is LGHDT and CDR2 YNNKEL (reference sequence). The CDR3 totals 15 residues. CDR3 residues: CASSPGGLQSPGAFF. The CDR3 nucleotides are TGTGCCAGCAGCCCGGGCGGCCTACAGAGCCCTGGAGCTTTCTTT.

The rearrangement joins TRBV12-3 or TRBV12-4 to TRBJ1-1; 8 bases are a match to TRBD1. V lost 6 bases, J lost 3 bases, and 12 bases stayed unmatched. The CDR3 totals 16 residues. The CDR3 sequence is CASSFGGTGGHTEAFF. The CDR3, as DNA: TGTGCCAGCAGCTTTGGGGGCACAGGGGGTCACACTGAAGCTTTCTTT.

The rearrangement links TRBV12-3 or TRBV12-4 to TRBJ1-2; possible D gene TRBD1, 6 bases. Trimming stripped 5 bases from V and 4 bases from J, with 17 bases between. There are 15 residues in the CDR3. The DNA of the CDR3 is TGTGCCAGCAGTCTGGGGACACCGAGATTCTATGGCTACACCTTC. This translates into CASSLGTPRFYGYTF.

This clonotype has at least ten counts. The chain links TRBV7-7 to TRBJ2-2, with 11 nucleotides matching TRBD1. Germline CDR1 SSHAT, CDR2 FNYEAQ (reference sequence). This CDR3 is built from 16 residues. V dropped 3 bases and J dropped 0; count of bases not matched to a gene: 0. CDR3 nucleotide sequence: TGTGCCAGCAGCTTGGGACAGGGGGCGAACACCGGGGAGCTGTTTTTT. Translated, it gives CASSLGQGANTGELFF.

V gene TRBV6-1 combines with J gene TRBJ1-2, with D perhaps matching TRBD1 (5 bases). CDR1 is MNHNS, CDR2 SASEGT, per germline. Trimming pared 5 bases from V and 6 bases from J, leaving 10 bases between. CDR3 length equals 12 residues. Written as DNA, the CDR3 is TGTGCCAGCAGTCCCCCCAGGGATGGCTACACCTTC. This translates into CASSPPRDGYTF.

This clonotype was seen a handful of times. V is TRBV5-6 and J is TRBJ2-7; TRBD1 matches 8 bases. The germline gives CDR1 SGHDT, CDR2 YYEEEE. The CDR3 has 14 amino acids. With 5 bases clipped from V and 2 bases from J, the junction kept 6 bases outside the gene matches. CDR3 protein: CASRGQGRTYEQYF. The DNA for the CDR3 is TGTGCCAGCAGAGGACAGGGCCGTACCTACGAGCAGTACTTC.

This clonotype was found many times. This chain links TRBV7-2 with TRBJ2-7, with 7 bases fitting TRBD1. The CDR3 spans 14 residues. Germline trimming cut 3 bases from V and 5 bases from J; bases unmatched to any gene: 7. Per germline, CDR1 SGHTA and CDR2 FQGNSA. Written as DNA, the CDR3 is TGTGCCAGCAGCTTCCCACAGGGGTTCGACGAGCAGTACTTC. It codes for CASSFPQGFDEQYF.

In this sample, this clonotype turned up a few times. This chain joins TRBV20-1 and TRBJ2-1; 7 bases are a match to TRBD2. Germline V CDR1 and CDR2: DFQATT, SNEGSKA (reference sequence). The V gene end was trimmed by 6 bases and the J gene end by 4 bases; junction bases not matched to a gene: 12. This CDR3 has 15 residues. The CDR3 DNA is TGCAGTGCGGGGCGTGCTAGCGGAGGATACAATGAGCAGTTCTTC. It yields the protein CSAGRASGGYNEQFF.

The table lists this clonotype with a few counts. The rearrangement joins TRBV20-1 to TRBJ2-7; 10 positions agree with TRBD2. Germline values: CDR1 DFQATT, CDR2 SNEGSKA (reference sequence). The CDR3 is made up of 14 amino acids. J lost 3 bases, V lost 6 bases, and 8 bases had no gene match. The CDR3 reads CSASTGTSDYEQYF. Written as DNA, the CDR3 is TGCAGTGCCTCTACCGGGACTAGCGACTACGAGCAGTACTTC.

This clonotype showed up just a few times. V usage is TRBV12-3 or TRBV12-4 and J usage is TRBJ1-2; D may be TRBD1 (5 bases). V was cut by 5 bases and J by 5 bases, with 12 bases left in between. The CDR3 spans 13 residues. The CDR3 sequence is CASSEGSLYGYTF. For the CDR3, the DNA is TGTGCCAGCAGTGAGGGGTCTCTTTATGGCTACACCTTC.